A single TCR beta chain is shown here with its context. The antigen remains undetermined. Trimming removed 6 bases from V and 2 bases from J, with 17 bases in between. Germline lookup yields CDR1 DFQATT and CDR2 SNEGSKA (reference sequence). This CDR3 contains 14 residues. The sample is drawn from a study of T cells in Graves' hyperthyroidism and ophthalmopathy. Study observations and caveats: Blood also showed most of the thyroid clonotypes that were expanded above 0.001.

RNA transcripts provided the source from which TCR beta CDR3 regions were amplified. The TCR CDR3 was amplified in a first-round RT-PCR using the HTBI primer set. TCRdb re-analysed the multiplex PCR reads in MiXCR, keeping a single row per CDR3 protein. The profile covers over 250,000 distinct CDR3 sequences, with 20% to 25% appearing a single time and approximately 60% taken by the ten largest. It was uncontrolled infection, other autoimmune disease, pregnancy or lactation that excluded patients. Thyroid ultrasound and orbital computed tomography, with clinical symptoms and serum thyroxine and TRAb, informed diagnoses.

The sample taken for sequencing was blood. The TCR originated in a man aged 30 to 45 with Graves' ophthalmopathy. The J gene is TRBJ2-7, the V gene TRBV20-1; tentatively, D is TRBD2 (7 bases). CDR3 loop: CSAPGVAGTYEQYF. DNA for the CDR3: TGCAGTGCCCCAGGGGTAGCGGGTACCTACGAGCAGTACTTC.